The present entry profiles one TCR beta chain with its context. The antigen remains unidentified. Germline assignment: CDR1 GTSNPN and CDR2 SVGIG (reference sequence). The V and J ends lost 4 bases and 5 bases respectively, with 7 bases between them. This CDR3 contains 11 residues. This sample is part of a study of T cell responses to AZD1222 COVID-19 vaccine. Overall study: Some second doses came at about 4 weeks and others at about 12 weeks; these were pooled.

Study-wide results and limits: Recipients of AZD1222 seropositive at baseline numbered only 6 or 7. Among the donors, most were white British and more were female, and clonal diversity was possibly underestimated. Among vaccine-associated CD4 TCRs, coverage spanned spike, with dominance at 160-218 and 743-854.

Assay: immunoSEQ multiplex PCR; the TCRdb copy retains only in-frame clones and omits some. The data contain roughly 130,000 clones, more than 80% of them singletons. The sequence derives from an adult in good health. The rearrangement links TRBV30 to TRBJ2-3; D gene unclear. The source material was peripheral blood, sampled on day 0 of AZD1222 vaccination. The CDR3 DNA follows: TGTGCCTGGACCAAGGTAGATACGCAGTATTTT. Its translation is CAWTKVDTQYF.